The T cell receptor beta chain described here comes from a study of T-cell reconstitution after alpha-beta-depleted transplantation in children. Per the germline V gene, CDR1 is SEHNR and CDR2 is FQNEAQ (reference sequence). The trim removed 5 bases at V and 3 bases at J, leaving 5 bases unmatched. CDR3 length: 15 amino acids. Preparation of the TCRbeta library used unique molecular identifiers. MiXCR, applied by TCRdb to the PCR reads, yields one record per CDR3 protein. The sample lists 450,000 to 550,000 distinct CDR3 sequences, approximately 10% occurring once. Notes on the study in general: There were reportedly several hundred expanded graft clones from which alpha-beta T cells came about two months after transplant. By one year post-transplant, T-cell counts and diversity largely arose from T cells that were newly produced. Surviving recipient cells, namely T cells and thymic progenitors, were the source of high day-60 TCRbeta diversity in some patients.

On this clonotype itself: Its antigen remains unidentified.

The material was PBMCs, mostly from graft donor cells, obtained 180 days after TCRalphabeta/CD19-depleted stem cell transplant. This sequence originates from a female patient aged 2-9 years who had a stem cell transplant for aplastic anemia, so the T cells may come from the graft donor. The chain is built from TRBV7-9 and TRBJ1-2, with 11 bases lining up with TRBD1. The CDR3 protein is CASSGQGARDYGYTF. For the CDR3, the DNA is TGTGCCAGCAGCGGACAGGGGGCTAGGGACTATGGCTACACCTTC.